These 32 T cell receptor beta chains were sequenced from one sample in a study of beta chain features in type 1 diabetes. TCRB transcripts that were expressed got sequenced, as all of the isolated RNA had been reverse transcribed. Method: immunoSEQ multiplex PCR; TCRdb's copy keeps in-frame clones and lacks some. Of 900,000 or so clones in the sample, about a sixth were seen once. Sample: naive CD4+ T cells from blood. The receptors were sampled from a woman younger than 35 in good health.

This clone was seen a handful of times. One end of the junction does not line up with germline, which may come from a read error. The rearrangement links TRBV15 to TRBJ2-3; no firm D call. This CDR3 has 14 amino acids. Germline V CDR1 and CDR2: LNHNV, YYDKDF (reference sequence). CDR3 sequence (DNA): TGTGCCACCAGTAGAGAGATTAGCACAGATACGCAGTATTTT. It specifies CATSREISTDTQYF.

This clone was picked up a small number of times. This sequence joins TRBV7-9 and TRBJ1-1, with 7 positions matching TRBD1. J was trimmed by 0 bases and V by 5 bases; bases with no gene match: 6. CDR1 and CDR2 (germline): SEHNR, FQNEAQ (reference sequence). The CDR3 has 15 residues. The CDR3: CASSTRQGLNTEAFF. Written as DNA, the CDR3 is TGTGCCAGCAGCACTAGACAGGGCCTGAACACTGAAGCTTTCTTT.

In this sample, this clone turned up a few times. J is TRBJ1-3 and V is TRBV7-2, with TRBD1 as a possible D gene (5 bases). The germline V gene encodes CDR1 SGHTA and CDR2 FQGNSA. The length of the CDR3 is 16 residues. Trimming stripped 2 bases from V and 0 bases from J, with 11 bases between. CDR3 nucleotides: TGTGCCAGCAGCTTAAACGGGGCGTACTCTGGAAACACCATATATTTT. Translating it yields CASSLNGAYSGNTIYF.

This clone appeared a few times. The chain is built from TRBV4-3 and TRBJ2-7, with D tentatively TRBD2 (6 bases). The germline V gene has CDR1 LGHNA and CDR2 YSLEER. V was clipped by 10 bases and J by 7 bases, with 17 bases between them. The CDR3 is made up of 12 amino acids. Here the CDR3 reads CATRRGSREQYF. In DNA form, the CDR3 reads TGCGCCACGCGCCGGGGGTCGAGGGAGCAGTACTTC.

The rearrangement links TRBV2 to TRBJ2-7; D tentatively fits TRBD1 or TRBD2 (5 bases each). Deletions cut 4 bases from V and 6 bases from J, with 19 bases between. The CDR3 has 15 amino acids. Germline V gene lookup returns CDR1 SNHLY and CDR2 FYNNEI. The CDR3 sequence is CASSVGLAGFSEQYF. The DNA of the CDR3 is TGTGCCAGCAGTGTCGGGCTAGCAGGGTTCTCCGAGCAGTACTTC.

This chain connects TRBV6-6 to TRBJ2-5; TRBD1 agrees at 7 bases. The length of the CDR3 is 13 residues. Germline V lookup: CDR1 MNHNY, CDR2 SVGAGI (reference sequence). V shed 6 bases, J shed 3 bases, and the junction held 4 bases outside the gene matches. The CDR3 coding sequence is TGTGCCAGCAGACCCGGGACAGAAGAGACCCAGTACTTC. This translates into CASRPGTEETQYF.

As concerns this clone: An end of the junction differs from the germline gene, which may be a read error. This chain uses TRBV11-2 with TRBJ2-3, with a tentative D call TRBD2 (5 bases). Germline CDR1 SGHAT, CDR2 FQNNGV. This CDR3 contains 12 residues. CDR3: CASSASRDTQYF. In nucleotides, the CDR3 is TGTGCCAGCAGCGCTAGCAGAGATACGCAGTATTTT. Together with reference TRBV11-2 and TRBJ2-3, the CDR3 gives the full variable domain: EAGVAQSPRYKIIEKRQSVAFWCNPISGHATLYWYQQILGQGPKLLIQFQNNGVVDDSQLPKDRFSAERLKGVDSTLKIQPAKLEDSAVYLCASSASRDTQYFGPGTRLTVL.

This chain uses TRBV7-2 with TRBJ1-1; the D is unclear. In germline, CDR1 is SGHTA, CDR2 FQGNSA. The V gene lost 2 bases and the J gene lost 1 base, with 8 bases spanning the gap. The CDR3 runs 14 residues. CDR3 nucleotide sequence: TGTGCCAGCAGCTTATACCCTGGGAACACTGAAGCTTTCTTT. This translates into CASSLYPGNTEAFF. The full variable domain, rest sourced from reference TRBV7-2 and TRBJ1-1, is GAGVSQSPSNKVTEKGKDVELRCDPISGHTALYWYRQSLGQGLEFLIYFQGNSAPDKSGLPSDRFSAERTGGSVSTLTIQRTQQEDSAVYLCASSLYPGNTEAFFGQGTRLTVV.

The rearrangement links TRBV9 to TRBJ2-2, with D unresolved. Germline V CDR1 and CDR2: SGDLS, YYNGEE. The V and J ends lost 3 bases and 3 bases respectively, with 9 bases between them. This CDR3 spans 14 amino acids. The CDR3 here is CASSGRLDTGELFF. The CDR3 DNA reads TGTGCCAGCAGCGGACGACTGGACACCGGGGAGCTGTTTTTT.

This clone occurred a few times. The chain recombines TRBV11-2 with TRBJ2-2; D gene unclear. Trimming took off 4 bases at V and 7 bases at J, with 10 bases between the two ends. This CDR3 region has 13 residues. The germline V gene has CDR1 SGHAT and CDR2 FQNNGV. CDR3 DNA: TGTGCCAGCAGCTCCCCTAGAAACGGGGAGCTGTTTTTT. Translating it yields CASSSPRNGELFF.

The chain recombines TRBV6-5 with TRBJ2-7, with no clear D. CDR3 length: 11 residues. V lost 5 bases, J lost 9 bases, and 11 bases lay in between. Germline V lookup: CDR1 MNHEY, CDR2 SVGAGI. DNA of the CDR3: TGTGCCAGCAGTCCTACGGGTTGGCAGTACTTC. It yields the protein CASSPTGWQYF.

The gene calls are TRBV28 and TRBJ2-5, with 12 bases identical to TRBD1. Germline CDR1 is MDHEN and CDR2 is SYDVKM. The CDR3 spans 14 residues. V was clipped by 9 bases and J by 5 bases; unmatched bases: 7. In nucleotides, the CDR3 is TGTGCCAGTGGGGACAGGGGGCTGGGGGAGACCCAGTACTTC. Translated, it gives CASGDRGLGETQYF.

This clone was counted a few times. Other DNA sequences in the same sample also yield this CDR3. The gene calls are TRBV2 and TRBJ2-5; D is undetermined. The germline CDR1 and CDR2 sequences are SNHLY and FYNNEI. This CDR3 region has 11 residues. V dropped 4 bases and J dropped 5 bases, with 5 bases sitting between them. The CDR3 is CASSVRETQYF. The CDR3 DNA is TGTGCCAGCAGTGTAAGGGAGACCCAGTACTTC. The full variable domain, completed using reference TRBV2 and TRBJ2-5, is EPEVTQTPSHQVTQMGQEVILRCVPISNHLYFYWYRQILGQKVEFLVSFYNNEISEKSEIFDDQFSVERPDGSNFTLKIRSTKLEDSAMYFCASSVRETQYFGPGTRLLVL.

CDR3 sequence: CASSELWITGELFF. The CDR3 region has the DNA TGTGCCAGCAGTGAATTGTGGATAACCGGGGAGCTGTTTTTT. The rearrangement links TRBV6-1 to TRBJ2-2; no firm D call. V was trimmed by 2 bases and J by 5 bases, leaving 9 bases between them. The CDR3 is made up of 14 amino acids. Germline assignment: CDR1 MNHNS and CDR2 SASEGT.

The CDR3 nucleotides are TGTGCCAGCAGCTTTGCAGGGGGGTCCTACAATGAGCAGTTCTTC. Translation: CASSFAGGSYNEQFF. This chain connects TRBV11-2 to TRBJ2-1; a possible D gene is TRBD1 (7 bases). The CDR3 sequence is 15 residues long. Germline V lookup: CDR1 SGHAT, CDR2 FQNNGV. V was cut by 3 bases and J by 1 base, with 10 bases left in between. Based on the CDR3 plus reference TRBV11-2 and TRBJ2-1, the full variable domain is EAGVAQSPRYKIIEKRQSVAFWCNPISGHATLYWYQQILGQGPKLLIQFQNNGVVDDSQLPKDRFSAERLKGVDSTLKIQPAKLEDSAVYLCASSFAGGSYNEQFFGPGTRLTVL.

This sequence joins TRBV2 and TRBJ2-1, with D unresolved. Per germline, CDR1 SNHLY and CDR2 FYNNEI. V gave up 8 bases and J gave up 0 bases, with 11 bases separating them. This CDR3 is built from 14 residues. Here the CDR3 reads CASSGPSSYNEQFF. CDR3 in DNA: TGTGCCAGCTCCGGGCCTAGCTCCTACAATGAGCAGTTCTTC.

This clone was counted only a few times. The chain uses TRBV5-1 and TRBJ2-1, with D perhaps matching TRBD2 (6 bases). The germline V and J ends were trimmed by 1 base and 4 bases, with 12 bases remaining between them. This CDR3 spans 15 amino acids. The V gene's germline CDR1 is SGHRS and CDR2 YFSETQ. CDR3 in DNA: TGCGCCAGCAGCTTGTTTGGAGGGGATTACAATGAGCAGTTCTTC. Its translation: CASSLFGGDYNEQFF. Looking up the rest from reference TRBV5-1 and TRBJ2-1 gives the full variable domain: KAGVTQTPRYLIKTRGQQVTLSCSPISGHRSVSWYQQTPGQGLQFLFEYFSETQRNKGNFPGRFSGRQFSNSRSEMNVSTLELGDSALYLCASSLFGGDYNEQFFGPGTRLTVL.

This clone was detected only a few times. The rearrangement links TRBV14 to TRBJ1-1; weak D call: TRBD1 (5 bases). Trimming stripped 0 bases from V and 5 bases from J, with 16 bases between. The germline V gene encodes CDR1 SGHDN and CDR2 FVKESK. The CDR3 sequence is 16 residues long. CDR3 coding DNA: TGTGCCAGCAGCCAAGATGCGGGGGTTAGTAGGACTGAAGCTTTCTTT. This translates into CASSQDAGVSRTEAFF.

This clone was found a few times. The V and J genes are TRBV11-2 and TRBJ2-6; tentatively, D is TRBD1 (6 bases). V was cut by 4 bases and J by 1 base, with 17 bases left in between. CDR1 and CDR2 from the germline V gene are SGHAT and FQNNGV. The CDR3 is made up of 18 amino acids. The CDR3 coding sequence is TGTGCCAGCAGCTCGAACAGGGTGAGGATTTCTGGGGCCAACGTCCTGACTTTC. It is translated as CASSSNRVRISGANVLTF.

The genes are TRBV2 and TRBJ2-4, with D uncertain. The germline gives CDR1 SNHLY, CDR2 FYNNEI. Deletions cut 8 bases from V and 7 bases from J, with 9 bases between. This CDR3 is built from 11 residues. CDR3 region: CASGVVNIQYF. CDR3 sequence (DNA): TGTGCCAGCGGGGTGGTTAACATTCAGTACTTC.

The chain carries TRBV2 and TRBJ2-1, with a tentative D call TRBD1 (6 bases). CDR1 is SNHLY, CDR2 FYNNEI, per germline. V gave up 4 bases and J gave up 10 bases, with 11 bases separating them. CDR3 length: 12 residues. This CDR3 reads CASSAGVREQFF. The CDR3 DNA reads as TGTGCCAGCAGTGCAGGGGTCCGGGAGCAGTTCTTC.

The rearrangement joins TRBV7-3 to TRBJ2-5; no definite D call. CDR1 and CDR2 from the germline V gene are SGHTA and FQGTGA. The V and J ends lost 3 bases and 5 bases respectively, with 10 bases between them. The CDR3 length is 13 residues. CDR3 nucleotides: TGTGCCAGCAGCTTGCGGAGACGGGAGACCCAGTACTTC. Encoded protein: CASSLRRRETQYF. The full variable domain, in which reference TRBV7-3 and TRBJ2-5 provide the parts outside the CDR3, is GAGVSQTPSNKVTEKGKYVELRCDPISGHTALYWYRQSLGQGPEFLIYFQGTGAADDSGLPNDRFFAVRPEGSVSTLKIQRTERGDSAVYLCASSLRRRETQYFGPGTRLLVL.

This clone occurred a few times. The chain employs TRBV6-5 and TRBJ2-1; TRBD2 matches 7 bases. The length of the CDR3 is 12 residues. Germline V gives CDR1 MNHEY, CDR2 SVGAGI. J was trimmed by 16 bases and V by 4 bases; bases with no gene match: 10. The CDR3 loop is CASSSRIGGTFF. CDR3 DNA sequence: TGTGCCAGCAGTTCCAGGATCGGGGGGACCTTCTTC.

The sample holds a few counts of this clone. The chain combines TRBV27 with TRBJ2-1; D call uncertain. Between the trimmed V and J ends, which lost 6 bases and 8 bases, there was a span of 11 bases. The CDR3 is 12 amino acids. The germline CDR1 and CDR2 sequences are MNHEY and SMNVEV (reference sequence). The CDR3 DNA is TGTGCCAGCAGACGAGATAACCATGAGCAGTTCTTC. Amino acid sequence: CASRRDNHEQFF.

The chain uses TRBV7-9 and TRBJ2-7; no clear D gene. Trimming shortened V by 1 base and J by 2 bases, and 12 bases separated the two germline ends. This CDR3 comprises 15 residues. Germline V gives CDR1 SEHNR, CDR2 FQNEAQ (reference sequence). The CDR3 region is CASSLGPTWAYEQYF. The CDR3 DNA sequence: TGTGCCAGCAGCTTAGGGCCAACCTGGGCCTACGAGCAGTACTTC. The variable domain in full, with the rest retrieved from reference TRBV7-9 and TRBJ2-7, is DTGVSQNPRHKITKRGQNVTFRCDPISEHNRLYWYRQTLGQGPEFLTYFQNEAQLEKSRLLSDRFSAERPKGSFSTLEIQRTEQGDSAMYLCASSLGPTWAYEQYFGPGTRLTVT.

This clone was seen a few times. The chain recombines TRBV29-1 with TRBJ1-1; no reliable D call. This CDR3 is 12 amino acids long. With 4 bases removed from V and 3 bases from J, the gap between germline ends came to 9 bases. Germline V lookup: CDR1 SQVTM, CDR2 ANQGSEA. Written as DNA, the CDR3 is TGCAGCGTTGTGCGCGGGTACACTGAAGCTTTCTTT. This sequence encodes CSVVRGYTEAFF.

Written as DNA, the CDR3 is TGTGCCAGCGAGGGGGTCCACAATGAGCAGTTCTTC. This codes for CASEGVHNEQFF. This rearrangement joins TRBV6-5 to TRBJ2-1, with D maybe TRBD1 (6 bases). V lost 8 bases, J lost 5 bases, and 10 bases lay in between. Germline V lookup: CDR1 MNHEY, CDR2 SVGAGI. The CDR3 runs 12 residues.

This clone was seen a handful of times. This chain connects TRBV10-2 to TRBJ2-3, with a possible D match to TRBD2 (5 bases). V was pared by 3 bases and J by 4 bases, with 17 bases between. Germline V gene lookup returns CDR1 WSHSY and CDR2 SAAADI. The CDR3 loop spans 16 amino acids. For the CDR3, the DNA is TGCGCCAGCAGTGATTTAGGGAGTGGCGTTTCAGATACGCAGTATTTT. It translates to CASSDLGSGVSDTQYF.

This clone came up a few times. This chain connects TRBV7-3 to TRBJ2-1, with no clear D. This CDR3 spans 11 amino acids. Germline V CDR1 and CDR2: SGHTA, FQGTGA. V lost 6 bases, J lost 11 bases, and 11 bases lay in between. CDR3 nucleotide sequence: TGTGCCAGCAGATCCCGCCGGAAGCAGTTCTTC. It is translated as CASRSRRKQFF.

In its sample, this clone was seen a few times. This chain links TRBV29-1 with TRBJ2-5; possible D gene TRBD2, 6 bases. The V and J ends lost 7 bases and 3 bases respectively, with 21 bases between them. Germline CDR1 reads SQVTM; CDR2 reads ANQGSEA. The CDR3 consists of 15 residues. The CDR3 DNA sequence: TGCAGCGCCGATCTCGCGGGGCGACCGAAAGAGACCCAGTACTTC. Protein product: CSADLAGRPKETQYF.

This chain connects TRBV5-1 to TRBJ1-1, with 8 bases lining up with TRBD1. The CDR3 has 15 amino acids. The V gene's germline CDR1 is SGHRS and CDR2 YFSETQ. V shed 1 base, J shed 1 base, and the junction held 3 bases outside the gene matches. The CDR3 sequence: CASSLFGTGNTEAFF. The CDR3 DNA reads TGCGCCAGCAGCTTGTTCGGGACAGGGAACACTGAAGCTTTCTTT.

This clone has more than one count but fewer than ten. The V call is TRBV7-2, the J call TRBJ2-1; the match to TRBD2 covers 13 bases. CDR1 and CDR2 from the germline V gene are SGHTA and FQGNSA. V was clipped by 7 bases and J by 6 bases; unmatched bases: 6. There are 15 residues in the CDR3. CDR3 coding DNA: TGTGCCAGCAACCGGTGGACTAGCGGGAGCAATGAGCAGTTCTTC. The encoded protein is CASNRWTSGSNEQFF.